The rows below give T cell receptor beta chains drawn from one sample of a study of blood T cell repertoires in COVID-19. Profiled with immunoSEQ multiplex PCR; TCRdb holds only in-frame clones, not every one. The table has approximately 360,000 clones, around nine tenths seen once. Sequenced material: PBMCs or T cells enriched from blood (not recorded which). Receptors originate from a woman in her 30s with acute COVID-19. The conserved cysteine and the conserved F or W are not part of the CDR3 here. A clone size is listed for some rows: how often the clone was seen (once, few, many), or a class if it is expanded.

ASSILGQGRQPQH - TRBJ1-5 TRBV19
ASSPPRGTEAF - TRBJ1-1 TRBV6-5
ASRLSGVYNEQF few TRBJ2-1 TRBV5-8
ASSQARSTGPTNYGYT - TRBJ1-2 TRBV3-1/TRBV3-2
ASSQEAGDYGYT - TRBJ1-2 TRBV4-2
ASRSGQAPGNTIY - TRBJ1-3 TRBV19
ASSLDPSPRGRPQH - TRBJ1-5 TRBV7-6
SVGGDTDTQY once TRBJ2-3 TRBV29-1
ASSQTDYGYT - TRBJ1-2 TRBV4-1
AWSWAYGYT few TRBJ1-2 TRBV30
ASSLDSRGNTEAF - TRBJ1-1 TRBV5-4
ASSLTGGPYEQY - TRBJ2-7 TRBV5-5
ASSPGTGATNTGELF - TRBJ2-2 TRBV18
ASSLGGSGGLEQY - TRBJ2-7 TRBV11-2
ASSYSFGDTNRYEQY - TRBJ2-7 TRBV6-2/TRBV6-3
ASSMGGAKNIQY - TRBJ2-4 TRBV19
ASSFIAGSVNSPLH - TRBJ1-6 TRBV7-9
ASSDIQGARYGYT few TRBJ1-2 TRBV7-8
ASSAMTGMNGGEQF - TRBJ2-1 TRBV6-1
ASTLLSSGGYNEQF few TRBJ2-1 TRBV7-2
ASRRVPSSYEQY once TRBJ2-7 TRBV4-1
ASSLGLAGYNEQF - TRBJ2-1 TRBV7-3
ASSLRHANEKLF - TRBJ1-4 TRBV4-3
ASSQTSYSGNTIY - TRBJ1-3 TRBV4-1
ASRGFGLAGGPTNTGELF - TRBJ2-2 TRBV10-2
ASTGERSYEQY - TRBJ2-7 TRBV2
ASSIGGENSYEQY - TRBJ2-7 TRBV19
SVDRDGLTEAF - TRBJ1-1 TRBV29-1
ATNPQSSYEQY - TRBJ2-7 TRBV2
ASRVGRGYGYT - TRBJ1-2 TRBV19
ATRKGDTEAF - TRBJ1-1 TRBV19
ASSRTGVNTEAF - TRBJ1-1 TRBV9
ASSLRTSGVNTGELF - TRBJ2-2 TRBV7-3
ASSIKGTGEETQY - TRBJ2-5 TRBV19
ASSQVGSLNTEAF - TRBJ1-1 TRBV4-1
ASSHRTGGQYGYT - TRBJ1-2 TRBV4-1
ASHTQLRSYEQY - TRBJ2-7 TRBV28
ASSRTGTGGEKLF - TRBJ1-4 TRBV2
ASRQQYGYT - TRBJ1-2 TRBV6-5
ASSPGGAGGDTQY - TRBJ2-3 TRBV7-3